The 15 T cell receptor beta chains listed next were all sequenced from one sample in a study of neurological immune-mediated disorders. TCRdb called the 5' RACE reads again in MiXCR, with one record for every CDR3 protein. Among tens of thousands of distinct CDR3 sequences listed, approximately 13% were seen once. The time point denotes: longitudinal time-point 3. The sequencing sample was made of PBMCs. The receptors here all came from a man aged 30 to 45 in good health.

This clonotype turned up a few times. This clone may be a read error of a much larger clone one base away. The gene calls are TRBV9 and TRBJ1-5; no clear D. Per the germline V gene, CDR1 is SGDLS and CDR2 is YYNGEE. There are 11 residues in the CDR3. CDR3 sequence (DNA): TGTGCCAGCAGCGCCAATCAGCCCAAGCATTTT. Protein product: CASSANQPKHF.

This clonotype was counted many times. This chain links TRBV14 with TRBJ2-3; perhaps TRBD2 as D (6 bases). CDR3 length equals 18 residues. Germline V gives CDR1 SGHDN, CDR2 FVKESK. Trimming shortened V by 2 bases and J by 0 bases, and 18 bases separated the two germline ends. CDR3 sequence reads: CASSQWAIAEPSTDTQYF. In nucleotides, the CDR3 is TGTGCCAGCAGCCAATGGGCCATAGCGGAACCTAGCACAGATACGCAGTATTTT. The full variable domain, its missing parts supplied by reference TRBV14 and TRBJ2-3, is EAGVTQFPSHSVIEKGQTVTLRCDPISGHDNLYWYRRVMGKEIKFLLHFVKESKQDESGMPNNRFLAERTGGTYSTLKVQPAELEDSGVYFCASSQWAIAEPSTDTQYFGPGTRLTVL.

This clonotype was observed many times. The rearrangement joins TRBV20-1 to TRBJ2-7; TRBD2 aligns across 8 bases. J lost 3 bases, V lost 5 bases, and 9 bases had no gene match. The CDR3 has 14 residues. CDR1 and CDR2 (germline): DFQATT, SNEGSKA (reference sequence). Here the CDR3 reads CSAGLLAAGYEQYF. Here the CDR3 DNA reads TGCAGTGCTGGATTACTAGCGGCAGGCTACGAGCAGTACTTC.

This clonotype was recorded at least ten times. The chain has TRBV7-9 and TRBJ1-6; TRBD1 aligns across 10 bases. J was trimmed by 7 bases and V by 2 bases; bases with no gene match: 2. CDR1 is SEHNR and CDR2 is FQNEAQ in the germline V gene (reference sequence). The CDR3 consists of 15 residues. The CDR3 region has the DNA TGTGCCAGCAGCTTACGGGGACAGGGGAATTCACCCCTCCACTTT. It specifies CASSLRGQGNSPLHF.

This clonotype was counted many times. The gene calls are TRBV20-1 and TRBJ1-4; no clear D gene. CDR3 size: 12 residues. V lost 1 base and J 0 bases, leaving 0 bases between the germline ends. CDR1 and CDR2 from the germline V gene are DFQATT and SNEGSKA (reference sequence). In DNA, the CDR3 is TGCAGTGCTAGAGCAACTAATGAAAAACTGTTTTTT. Amino acid sequence: CSARATNEKLFF.

This clonotype was seen ten or more times. The genes are TRBV28 and TRBJ2-7, with 9 nucleotides matching TRBD1. With V trimmed by 6 bases and J by 5 bases, 11 bases remained unmatched. Germline-derived CDR1 and CDR2 are MDHEN and SYDVKM. This CDR3 is built from 15 residues. Written as DNA, the CDR3 is TGTGCCAGCAGCTCTGGTGGACAGGGGTCCGACGAGCAGTACTTC. Protein: CASSSGGQGSDEQYF. Drawing the rest from reference TRBV28 and TRBJ2-7, the complete variable domain is DVKVTQSSRYLVKRTGEKVFLECVQDMDHENMFWYRQDPGLGLRLIYFSYDVKMKEKGDIPEGYSVSREKKERFSLILESASTNQTSMYLCASSSGGQGSDEQYFGPGTRLTVT.

In this sample, this clonotype turned up a few times. No DNA is shown, since the ends of the CDR3 on it are uncertain; the CDR3 is the one TCRdb lists. The chain links TRBV7-9 to TRBJ1-5; the tabulated D call, TRBD1, remains unverified against the DNA. Counting both end residues, the CDR3 totals 20 amino acids. Germline V lookup: CDR1 SEHNR, CDR2 FQNEAQ (reference sequence). CDR3 sequence: CASSFYICSARLTESQPQHF.

The table lists this clonotype with many counts. The chain has TRBV2 and TRBJ2-1; D perhaps matches TRBD2 (7 bases). Germline V gene data show CDR1 as SNHLY and CDR2 as FYNNEI. The CDR3 contains 13 residues. Trimming took 11 bases from V and 6 from J, leaving 17 bases between them. CDR3 nucleotide sequence: TGTGCCGGGGGAGGGGGATTGGGCAATGAGCAGTTCTTC. The encoded protein is CAGGGGLGNEQFF.

This clonotype occurred many times. The chain employs TRBV7-3 and TRBJ2-6; TRBD1 agrees at 9 bases. V was clipped by 2 bases and J by 0 bases; unmatched bases: 8. Germline V gene sequence: CDR1 SGHTA, CDR2 FQGTGA. There are 19 residues in the CDR3. The CDR3 region is CASSLLDRGVLSGANVLTF. In DNA, the CDR3 is TGTGCCAGCAGCTTATTGGACAGGGGCGTCCTCTCTGGGGCCAACGTCCTGACTTTC.

The chain employs TRBV27 and TRBJ2-7; TRBD1 is a possible D gene (6 bases). The germline gives CDR1 MNHEY, CDR2 SMNVEV (reference sequence). The V end lost 3 bases, the J end lost 1 base, and 13 bases lay between the germline ends. The CDR3 loop spans 15 amino acids. CDR3 sequence (DNA): TGTGCCAGCAGTTTCTCCCAGGGGCTGTCCTACGAGCAGTACTTC. This encodes CASSFSQGLSYEQYF.

This clonotype was seen repeatedly, ten times or more. The chain has TRBV20-1 and TRBJ1-1; 12 nucleotides line up with TRBD1. Per the germline V gene, CDR1 is DFQATT and CDR2 is SNEGSKA (reference sequence). There are 14 residues in the CDR3. Here the CDR3 reads CREGQGALGTEAFF. The CDR3, as DNA: TGCAGAGAGGGACAGGGGGCGCTGGGCACTGAAGCTTTCTTT.

This clonotype was recorded at least ten times. The rearrangement uses TRBV28 and TRBJ2-1; tentative D call: TRBD1 (6 bases). Germline V gene lookup returns CDR1 MDHEN and CDR2 SYDVKM. V was shortened by 6 bases and J by 3 bases, with 18 bases between the two germline ends. The CDR3 is 16 amino acids. The DNA of the CDR3 is TGTGCCAGCAGAGAACCAGGGGCAGGGATCTACAATGAGCAGTTCTTC. Its translation is CASREPGAGIYNEQFF.

Many counts were recorded for this clonotype. The chain carries TRBV7-9 and TRBJ2-5; D call uncertain. CDR1 and CDR2 from the germline V gene are SEHNR and FQNEAQ (reference sequence). V was pared by 7 bases and J by 5 bases, with 11 bases between. This CDR3 is 12 amino acids long. CDR3 bases: TGTGCCAGCACCCATGGGCAGGAGACCCAGTACTTC. This translates into CASTHGQETQYF.

This clonotype was counted at least ten times. The rearrangement links TRBV20-1 to TRBJ2-3; D not resolved. Germline CDR1 reads DFQATT; CDR2 reads SNEGSKA (reference sequence). The V gene lost 4 bases and the J gene lost 5 bases, with 13 bases spanning the gap. The length of the CDR3 is 13 residues. The CDR3 protein is CSANPPNGDTQYF. The CDR3, as DNA: TGCAGTGCTAACCCGCCAAACGGAGATACGCAGTATTTT.

This clonotype was recorded at least ten times. V usage is TRBV6-2 or TRBV6-3 and J usage is TRBJ2-3, with 12 nucleotides matching TRBD2. Germline-derived CDR1 and CDR2 are MNHEY and SVGEGT. The CDR3 is 15 amino acids. The junction had 2 bases not matched to a gene; V was cut back by 7 bases and J by 0 bases. The CDR3 bases are TGTGCCAGCACTAGCGGGAGGGCTAGCACAGATACGCAGTATTTT. It specifies CASTSGRASTDTQYF.